The T cell receptor beta chain described here comes from a study of T cell repertoires and HLA-DP antigens. The primer mix covered 54 TRBV segments and 13 TRBJ segments. Produced via immunoSEQ multiplex PCR; TCRdb's table is partial and in-frame only. The table shows fewer than 75,000 clones, with around 80% occurring only once. Comment on this clone: The antigen is unknown.

V lost 5 bases, J lost 5 bases, and 10 bases lay in between. The CDR3 has 13 amino acids. Germline V gene sequence: CDR1 SGHTA, CDR2 FQGNSA. Purity of the untouched CD4+ T cells was about 97.7%. Sequenced input: CD4+ T cells from PBMCs. The chain is built from TRBV7-2 and TRBJ1-5, with D unclear. This sequence originates from a man aged 55-75 years in good health and CMV-seronegative. The CDR3 loop reads CASSPAPHQPQHF. CDR3 DNA: TGTGCCAGCAGCCCCGCCCCACATCAGCCCCAGCATTTT.